A selection of T cell receptor beta chains follows, all from one sample in a study of blood T cell repertoires in COVID-19. The assay was immunoSEQ multiplex PCR, and TCRdb's table has in-frame clones only and misses some. The sample holds 300,000 to 350,000 clones; 85% to 95% are singletons and the top ten take approximately 4.1%. Sample: PBMCs or T cells enriched from blood (not recorded which). These receptor sequences come from a woman aged 25 to 39 who had been exposed to COVID-19. The CDR3 runs from the conserved cysteine through the conserved F or W. Each record gives: D gene, V gene, J gene, clone size, CDR3 protein, CDR3 DNA. The D gene is left open where the match is weak. Rows may omit the clone size; those that give it use once, few, many or a size class.

D gene: NA; V gene: TRBV6-4; J gene: TRBJ1-2; clone size: NA; CDR3 protein: CASSEGQGTGYTF; CDR3 DNA: TGTGCCAGCAGTGAAGGGCAGGGAACTGGCTACACCTTC
D gene: NA; V gene: TRBV14; J gene: TRBJ2-1; clone size: NA; CDR3 protein: CASSQVGGYRMNEQFF; CDR3 DNA: TGTGCCAGCAGCCAAGTGGGTGGCTACAGAATGAATGAGCAGTTCTTC
D gene: NA; V gene: TRBV7-2; J gene: TRBJ2-2; clone size: NA; CDR3 protein: CASSLRLPNTGELFF; CDR3 DNA: TGTGCCAGCAGCTTAAGACTCCCGAACACCGGGGAGCTGTTTTTT
D gene: TRBD2; V gene: TRBV5-1; J gene: TRBJ2-5; clone size: NA; CDR3 protein: CASSAGEETQYF; CDR3 DNA: TGCGCCAGCAGCGCGGGGGAAGAGACCCAGTACTTC
D gene: TRBD2; V gene: TRBV9; J gene: TRBJ2-3; clone size: NA; CDR3 protein: CASSLGTIAGDTQYF; CDR3 DNA: TGTGCCAGCAGCCTCGGGACTATTGCTGGGGATACGCAGTATTTT
D gene: NA; V gene: TRBV5-6; J gene: TRBJ2-5; clone size: NA; CDR3 protein: CASSLRRVQETQYF; CDR3 DNA: TGTGCCAGCAGCTTGCGTCGGGTCCAAGAGACCCAGTACTTC
D gene: NA; V gene: TRBV20-1; J gene: TRBJ2-7; clone size: NA; CDR3 protein: CSASRAGVREQYF; CDR3 DNA: TGCAGTGCTAGTAGGGCAGGGGTAAGGGAGCAGTACTTC
D gene: NA; V gene: TRBV2; J gene: TRBJ1-2; clone size: NA; CDR3 protein: CASTRGYGYTF; CDR3 DNA: TGTGCCAGCACCCGAGGATATGGCTACACCTTC
D gene: NA; V gene: TRBV10-3; J gene: TRBJ1-2; clone size: NA; CDR3 protein: CAITFDSSFYGYTF; CDR3 DNA: TGTGCCATCACGTTCGACAGCAGCTTCTATGGCTACACCTTC
D gene: NA; V gene: TRBV15; J gene: TRBJ1-1; clone size: NA; CDR3 protein: CATSRDPSTEAFF; CDR3 DNA: TGTGCCACCAGCAGAGATCCCAGCACTGAAGCTTTCTTT
D gene: NA; V gene: TRBV7-8; J gene: TRBJ1-1; clone size: once; CDR3 protein: CASSPRATENTEAFF; CDR3 DNA: TGTGCCAGCAGCCCGCGGGCCACAGAGAACACTGAAGCTTTCTTT
D gene: NA; V gene: TRBV10-3; J gene: TRBJ2-5; clone size: NA; CDR3 protein: CAISESPSPRETQYF; CDR3 DNA: TGTGCCATCAGTGAGTCGCCGTCACCCCGGGAGACCCAGTACTTC
D gene: NA; V gene: TRBV5-6; J gene: TRBJ2-3; clone size: once; CDR3 protein: CASSSGSTDTQYF; CDR3 DNA: TGTGCCAGCAGCAGCGGGAGCACAGATACGCAGTATTTT
D gene: TRBD1; V gene: TRBV6-5; J gene: TRBJ1-2; clone size: NA; CDR3 protein: CASSPGQGASHGYTF; CDR3 DNA: TGTGCCAGCAGTCCCGGACAGGGGGCTAGTCATGGCTACACCTTC
D gene: TRBD2; V gene: TRBV9; J gene: TRBJ2-7; clone size: NA; CDR3 protein: CASSVGLAGTYEQYF; CDR3 DNA: TGTGCCAGCAGCGTAGGGCTAGCGGGGACCTACGAGCAGTACTTC
D gene: TRBD1; V gene: TRBV5-1; J gene: TRBJ1-1; clone size: NA; CDR3 protein: CASRLQGATTEAFF; CDR3 DNA: TGCGCCAGCAGATTACAGGGGGCGACCACTGAAGCTTTCTTT
D gene: NA; V gene: TRBV18; J gene: TRBJ1-6; clone size: NA; CDR3 protein: CASSQAVASNSPLHF; CDR3 DNA: TGTGCCAGCTCACAAGCGGTGGCCTCGAATTCACCCCTCCACTTT
D gene: NA; V gene: TRBV2; J gene: TRBJ2-3; clone size: NA; CDR3 protein: CASSGSSSGTDTQYF; CDR3 DNA: TGTGCCAGCAGTGGGTCTAGCTCGGGCACAGATACGCAGTATTTT
D gene: NA; V gene: TRBV18; J gene: TRBJ1-5; clone size: NA; CDR3 protein: CASSPTPRDWNQPQHF; CDR3 DNA: TGTGCCAGCTCACCGACCCCCAGGGATTGGAATCAGCCCCAGCATTTT
D gene: NA; V gene: TRBV27; J gene: TRBJ2-7; clone size: NA; CDR3 protein: CASSYSSGTTSYEQYF; CDR3 DNA: TGTGCCAGCAGTTACTCATCCGGGACAACCTCCTACGAGCAGTACTTC
D gene: TRBD1; V gene: TRBV10-3; J gene: TRBJ2-7; clone size: NA; CDR3 protein: CAISEGQGIYEQYF; CDR3 DNA: TGTGCCATCAGTGAGGGACAGGGGATCTACGAGCAGTACTTC
D gene: TRBD1; V gene: TRBV18; J gene: TRBJ1-2; clone size: NA; CDR3 protein: CASSPRQGLGYTF; CDR3 DNA: TGTGCCAGCTCACCACGACAGGGCTTAGGCTACACCTTC
D gene: TRBD1; V gene: TRBV5-1; J gene: TRBJ2-2; clone size: once; CDR3 protein: CASSASGQGTGELFF; CDR3 DNA: TGCGCCAGCAGCGCTTCGGGACAGGGAACCGGGGAGCTGTTTTTT
D gene: NA; V gene: TRBV6-5; J gene: TRBJ1-3; clone size: once; CDR3 protein: CASSYSGGTSGNTIYF; CDR3 DNA: TGTGCCAGCAGTTACTCGGGCGGGACTTCTGGAAACACCATATATTTT
D gene: NA; V gene: TRBV11-3; J gene: TRBJ1-2; clone size: once; CDR3 protein: CASSSRRDSEGYTF; CDR3 DNA: TGTGCCAGCAGCTCACGACGGGACTCGGAGGGCTACACCTTC
D gene: NA; V gene: TRBV29-1; J gene: TRBJ1-5; clone size: NA; CDR3 protein: CSVQLEDQPQHF; CDR3 DNA: TGCAGCGTTCAACTGGAGGATCAGCCCCAGCATTTT
D gene: TRBD1; V gene: TRBV11-1; J gene: TRBJ2-7; clone size: NA; CDR3 protein: CASSPDRDSYEQYF; CDR3 DNA: TGTGCCAGCAGCCCTGACCGGGACAGCTACGAGCAGTACTTC
D gene: NA; V gene: TRBV9; J gene: TRBJ2-7; clone size: once; CDR3 protein: CASSSRPGDRQYF; CDR3 DNA: TGTGCCAGCAGCTCCCGCCCCGGGGATCGTCAGTACTTC
D gene: TRBD1; V gene: TRBV27; J gene: TRBJ1-5; clone size: NA; CDR3 protein: CASSPLGQIYQPQHF; CDR3 DNA: TGTGCCAGCAGTCCCCTGGGACAGATTTATCAGCCCCAGCATTTT
D gene: TRBD2; V gene: TRBV6-2/TRBV6-3; J gene: TRBJ2-7; clone size: NA; CDR3 protein: CASSDLAGAFRYEQYF; CDR3 DNA: TGTGCCAGCAGTGACTTAGCGGGGGCTTTTAGGTACGAGCAGTACTTC
D gene: NA; V gene: TRBV5-6; J gene: TRBJ1-1; clone size: NA; CDR3 protein: CASSRGTKAFF; CDR3 DNA: TGTGCCAGCAGCCGCGGGACTAAAGCTTTCTTT
D gene: TRBD2; V gene: TRBV24-1; J gene: TRBJ2-3; clone size: NA; CDR3 protein: CATSDYTSGTDTQYF; CDR3 DNA: TGTGCCACCAGTGATTATACTAGCGGCACAGATACGCAGTATTTT
D gene: NA; V gene: TRBV25-1; J gene: TRBJ1-6; clone size: NA; CDR3 protein: CASSVGSYNSPLHF; CDR3 DNA: TGTGCCAGCAGTGTAGGGAGTTATAATTCACCCCTCCACTTT
D gene: TRBD2; V gene: TRBV24-1; J gene: TRBJ2-1; clone size: NA; CDR3 protein: CATSDSGLTGGNEQFF; CDR3 DNA: TGTGCCACCAGTGATTCGGGATTAACGGGGGGGAATGAGCAGTTCTTC
D gene: NA; V gene: TRBV21-1; J gene: TRBJ2-3; clone size: NA; CDR3 protein: CASSKAGALADTQYF; CDR3 DNA: TGTGCCAGCAGCAAAGCGGGGGCGCTGGCAGATACGCAGTATTTT
D gene: NA; V gene: TRBV6-5; J gene: TRBJ2-7; clone size: NA; CDR3 protein: CASSYRTDKTGYEQYF; CDR3 DNA: TGTGCCAGCAGTTACAGGACCGACAAAACAGGGTACGAGCAGTACTTC
D gene: NA; V gene: TRBV6-4; J gene: TRBJ2-5; clone size: NA; CDR3 protein: CASSGAIMEGAKETQYF; CDR3 DNA: TGTGCCAGCAGTGGCGCCATTATGGAGGGGGCGAAAGAGACCCAGTACTTC
D gene: TRBD1; V gene: TRBV5-6; J gene: TRBJ2-7; clone size: NA; CDR3 protein: CASSYTGTGAEQYF; CDR3 DNA: TGTGCCAGCAGCTACACCGGGACAGGGGCCGAGCAGTACTTC
D gene: NA; V gene: TRBV20-1; J gene: TRBJ1-4; clone size: once; CDR3 protein: CSASLSGTNEKLFF; CDR3 DNA: TGCAGTGCTAGTCTATCGGGAACTAATGAAAAACTGTTTTTT
D gene: TRBD2; V gene: TRBV3-1/TRBV3-2; J gene: TRBJ2-7; clone size: NA; CDR3 protein: CASSPRGGYEQYF; CDR3 DNA: TGTGCCAGCAGCCCCCGGGGGGGGTACGAGCAGTACTTC
D gene: NA; V gene: TRBV10-3; J gene: TRBJ2-2; clone size: few; CDR3 protein: CAISEGGPSNTGELFF; CDR3 DNA: TGTGCCATCAGTGAGGGGGGCCCCTCGAACACCGGGGAGCTGTTTTTT
D gene: NA; V gene: TRBV9; J gene: TRBJ1-3; clone size: once; CDR3 protein: CASSVGGAGNTIYF; CDR3 DNA: TGTGCCAGCAGCGTCGGGGGAGCGGGAAACACCATATATTTT
D gene: NA; V gene: TRBV27; J gene: TRBJ1-2; clone size: NA; CDR3 protein: CASSLAGSYGYTF; CDR3 DNA: TGTGCCAGCAGTTTAGCCGGGAGCTATGGCTACACCTTC
D gene: NA; V gene: TRBV11-3; J gene: TRBJ2-5; clone size: NA; CDR3 protein: CASSLAGSETQYF; CDR3 DNA: TGTGCCAGCAGCTTAGCGGGGTCGGAGACCCAGTACTTC
D gene: NA; V gene: TRBV23-1; J gene: TRBJ1-6; clone size: NA; CDR3 protein: CASIPIPLHF; CDR3 DNA: TGCGCCAGCATTCCCATACCCCTCCACTTT
D gene: NA; V gene: TRBV5-1; J gene: TRBJ2-7; clone size: NA; CDR3 protein: CASSLVGGYEQYF; CDR3 DNA: TGCGCCAGCAGCTTGGTAGGGGGTTACGAGCAGTACTTC
D gene: NA; V gene: TRBV27; J gene: TRBJ1-2; clone size: NA; CDR3 protein: CASSLVKGQNGYTF; CDR3 DNA: TGTGCCAGCAGTTTAGTCAAGGGGCAGAATGGCTACACCTTC
D gene: TRBD1; V gene: TRBV7-8; J gene: TRBJ2-1; clone size: NA; CDR3 protein: CASSLRTGSYNEQFF; CDR3 DNA: TGTGCCAGCAGCTTAAGGACAGGGAGTTACAATGAGCAGTTCTTC
D gene: NA; V gene: TRBV5-6; J gene: TRBJ1-6; clone size: NA; CDR3 protein: CASSWTQGGDNSPLHF; CDR3 DNA: TGTGCCAGCAGCTGGACACAGGGTGGAGATAATTCACCCCTCCACTTT
D gene: NA; V gene: TRBV5-6; J gene: TRBJ1-1; clone size: NA; CDR3 protein: CASSFNPGNTEAFF; CDR3 DNA: TGTGCCAGCAGCTTTAATCCCGGGAACACTGAAGCTTTCTTT
D gene: NA; V gene: TRBV2; J gene: TRBJ1-2; clone size: NA; CDR3 protein: CASSELKGYGYTF; CDR3 DNA: TGTGCCAGCAGTGAATTAAAGGGGTATGGCTACACCTTC
D gene: NA; V gene: TRBV5-1; J gene: TRBJ2-1; clone size: NA; CDR3 protein: CASSLWDKMGEHNEQFF; CDR3 DNA: TGCGCCAGCAGCTTGTGGGACAAAATGGGGGAACACAATGAGCAGTTCTTC
D gene: NA; V gene: TRBV25-1; J gene: TRBJ1-2; clone size: NA; CDR3 protein: CASSDTGWRGYTF; CDR3 DNA: TGTGCCAGCAGTGACACAGGCTGGCGCGGCTACACCTTC
D gene: NA; V gene: TRBV5-5; J gene: TRBJ1-5; clone size: NA; CDR3 protein: CASSLQGNQPQHF; CDR3 DNA: TGTGCCAGCAGCTTGCAGGGTAATCAGCCCCAGCATTTT
D gene: NA; V gene: TRBV15; J gene: TRBJ1-1; clone size: NA; CDR3 protein: CATSRDYRLKAFF; CDR3 DNA: TGTGCCACCAGCAGAGATTACAGGCTCAAAGCTTTCTTT
D gene: TRBD1; V gene: TRBV6-5; J gene: TRBJ1-2; clone size: once; CDR3 protein: CASHRGWFGYTF; CDR3 DNA: TGTGCCAGCCACAGGGGGTGGTTTGGCTACACCTTC
D gene: TRBD1; V gene: TRBV29-1; J gene: TRBJ2-6; clone size: NA; CDR3 protein: CSVDLTGTGANVLTF; CDR3 DNA: TGCAGCGTTGACCTGACAGGGACTGGGGCCAACGTCCTGACTTTC
D gene: NA; V gene: TRBV10-3; J gene: TRBJ1-1; clone size: once; CDR3 protein: CAISLEGATGTEAFF; CDR3 DNA: TGTGCCATCAGCCTCGAAGGGGCAACAGGCACTGAAGCTTTCTTT
D gene: NA; V gene: TRBV18; J gene: TRBJ1-2; clone size: NA; CDR3 protein: CASSAGPTNYGYTF; CDR3 DNA: TGTGCCAGCTCTGCAGGGCCGACTAACTATGGCTACACCTTC